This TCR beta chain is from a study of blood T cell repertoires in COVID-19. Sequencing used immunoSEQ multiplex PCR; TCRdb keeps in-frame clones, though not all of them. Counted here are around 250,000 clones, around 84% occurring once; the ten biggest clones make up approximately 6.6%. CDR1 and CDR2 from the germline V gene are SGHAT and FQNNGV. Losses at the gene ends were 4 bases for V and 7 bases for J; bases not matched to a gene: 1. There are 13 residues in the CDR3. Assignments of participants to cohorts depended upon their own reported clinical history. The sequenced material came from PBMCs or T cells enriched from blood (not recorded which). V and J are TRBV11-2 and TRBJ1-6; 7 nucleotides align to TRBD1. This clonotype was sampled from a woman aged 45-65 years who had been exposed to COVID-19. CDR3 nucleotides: TGTGCCAGCAGCTCGGGACAGAATTCACCCCTCCACTTT. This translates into CASSSGQNSPLHF.